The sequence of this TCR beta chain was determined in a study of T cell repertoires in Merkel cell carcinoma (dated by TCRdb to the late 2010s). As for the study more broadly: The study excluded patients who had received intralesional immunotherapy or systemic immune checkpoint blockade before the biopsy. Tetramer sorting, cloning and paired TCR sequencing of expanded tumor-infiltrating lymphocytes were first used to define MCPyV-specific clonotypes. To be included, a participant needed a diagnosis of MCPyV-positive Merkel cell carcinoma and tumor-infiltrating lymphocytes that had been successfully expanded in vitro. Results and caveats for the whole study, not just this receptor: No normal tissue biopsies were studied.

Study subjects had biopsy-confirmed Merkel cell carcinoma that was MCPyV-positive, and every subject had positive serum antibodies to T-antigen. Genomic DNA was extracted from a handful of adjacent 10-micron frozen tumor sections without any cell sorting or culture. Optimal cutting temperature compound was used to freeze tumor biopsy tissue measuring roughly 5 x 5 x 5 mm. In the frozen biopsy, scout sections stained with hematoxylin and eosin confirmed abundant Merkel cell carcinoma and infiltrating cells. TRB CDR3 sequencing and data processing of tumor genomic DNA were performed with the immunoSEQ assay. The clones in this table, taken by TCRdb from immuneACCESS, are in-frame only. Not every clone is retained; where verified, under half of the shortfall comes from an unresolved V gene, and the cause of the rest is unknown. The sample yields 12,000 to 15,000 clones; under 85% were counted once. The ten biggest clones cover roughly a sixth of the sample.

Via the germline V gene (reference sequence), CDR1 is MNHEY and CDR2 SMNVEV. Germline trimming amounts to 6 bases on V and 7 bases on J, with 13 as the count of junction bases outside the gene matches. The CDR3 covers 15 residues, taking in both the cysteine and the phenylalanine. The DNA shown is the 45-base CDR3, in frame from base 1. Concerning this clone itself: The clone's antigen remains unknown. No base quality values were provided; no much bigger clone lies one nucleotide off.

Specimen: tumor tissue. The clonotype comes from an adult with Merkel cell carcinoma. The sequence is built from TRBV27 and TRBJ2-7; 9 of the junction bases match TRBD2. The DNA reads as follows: TGTGCCAGCAGCCCGAGAATAGCGGGGGTGGGTGAGCAGTACTTC. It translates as CASSPRIAGVGEQYF.